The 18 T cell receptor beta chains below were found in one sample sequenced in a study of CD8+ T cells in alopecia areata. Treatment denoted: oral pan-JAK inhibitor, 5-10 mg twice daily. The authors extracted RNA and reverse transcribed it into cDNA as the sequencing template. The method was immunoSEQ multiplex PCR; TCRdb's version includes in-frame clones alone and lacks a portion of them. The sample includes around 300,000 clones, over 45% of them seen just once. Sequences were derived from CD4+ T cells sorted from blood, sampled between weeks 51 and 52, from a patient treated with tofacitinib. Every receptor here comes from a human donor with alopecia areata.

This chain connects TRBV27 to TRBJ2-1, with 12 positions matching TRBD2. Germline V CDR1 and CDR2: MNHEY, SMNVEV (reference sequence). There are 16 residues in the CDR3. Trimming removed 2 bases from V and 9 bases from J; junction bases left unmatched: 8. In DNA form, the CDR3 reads TGTGCCAGCAGTTTACGGCTAGCGGGGGGGTTACTTGAGCAGTTCTTC. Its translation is CASSLRLAGGLLEQFF.

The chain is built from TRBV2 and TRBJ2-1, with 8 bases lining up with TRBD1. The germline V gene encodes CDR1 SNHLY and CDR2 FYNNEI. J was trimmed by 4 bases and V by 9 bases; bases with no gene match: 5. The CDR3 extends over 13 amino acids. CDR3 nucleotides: TGTGCCAGTCGACAGGGGTTGTACAATGAGCAGTTCTTC. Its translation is CASRQGLYNEQFF.

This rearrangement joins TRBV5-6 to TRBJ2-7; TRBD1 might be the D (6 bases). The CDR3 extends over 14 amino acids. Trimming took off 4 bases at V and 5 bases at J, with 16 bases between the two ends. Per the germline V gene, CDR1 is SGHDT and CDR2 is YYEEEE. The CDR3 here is CASSPGASFNEQYF. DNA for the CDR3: TGTGCCAGCAGCCCAGGGGCTAGCTTCAACGAGCAGTACTTC.

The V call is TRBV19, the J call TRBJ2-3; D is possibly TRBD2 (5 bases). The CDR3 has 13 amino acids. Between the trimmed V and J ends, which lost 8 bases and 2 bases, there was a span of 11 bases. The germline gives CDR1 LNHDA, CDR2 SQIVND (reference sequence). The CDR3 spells CASGSAVTDTQYF. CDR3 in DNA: TGTGCCAGTGGGAGTGCGGTCACAGATACGCAGTATTTT.

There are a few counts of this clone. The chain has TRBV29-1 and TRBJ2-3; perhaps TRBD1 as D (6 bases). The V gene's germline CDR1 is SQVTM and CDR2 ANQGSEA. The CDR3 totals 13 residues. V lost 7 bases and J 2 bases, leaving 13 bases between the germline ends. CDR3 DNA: TGCAGCGGCCGGACAGCTAACACAGATACGCAGTATTTT. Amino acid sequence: CSGRTANTDTQYF.

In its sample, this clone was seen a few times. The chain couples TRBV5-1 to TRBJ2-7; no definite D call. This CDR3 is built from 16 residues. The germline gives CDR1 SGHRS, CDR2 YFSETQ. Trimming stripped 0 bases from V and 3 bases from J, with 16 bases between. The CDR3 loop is CASSLATLPMVYEQYF. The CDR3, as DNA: TGCGCCAGCAGCTTGGCCACACTTCCGATGGTCTACGAGCAGTACTTC.

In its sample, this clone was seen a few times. The CDR3 DNA follows: TGTGCCAGCAGCTCGGGGGGAAGGAACACTGAAGCTTTCTTT. The encoded protein is CASSSGGRNTEAFF. This chain connects TRBV5-6 to TRBJ1-1, with D perhaps TRBD1 (5 bases). CDR1 and CDR2 from the germline V gene are SGHDT and YYEEEE. This CDR3 contains 14 residues. Trimming shortened V by 3 bases and J by 1 base, and 10 bases separated the two germline ends.

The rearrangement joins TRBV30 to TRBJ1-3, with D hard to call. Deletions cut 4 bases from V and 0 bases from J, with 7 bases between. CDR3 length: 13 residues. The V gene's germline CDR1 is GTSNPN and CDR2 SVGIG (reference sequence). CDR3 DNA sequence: TGTGCCTGGAACCCGGTCTCTGGAAACACCATATATTTT. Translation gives CAWNPVSGNTIYF.

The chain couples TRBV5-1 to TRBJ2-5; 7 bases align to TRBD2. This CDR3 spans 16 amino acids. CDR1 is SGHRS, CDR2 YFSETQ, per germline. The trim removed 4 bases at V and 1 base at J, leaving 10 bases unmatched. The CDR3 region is CASSPLTSTGQETQYF. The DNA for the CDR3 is TGCGCCAGCAGCCCGTTGACTAGCACGGGCCAAGAGACCCAGTACTTC.

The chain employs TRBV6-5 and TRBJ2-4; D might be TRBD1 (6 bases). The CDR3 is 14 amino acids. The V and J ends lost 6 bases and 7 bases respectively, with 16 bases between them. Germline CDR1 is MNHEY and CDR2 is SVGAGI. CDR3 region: CASRPVRGSNIQYF. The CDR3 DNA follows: TGTGCCAGCAGGCCCGTCAGGGGAAGTAACATTCAGTACTTC.

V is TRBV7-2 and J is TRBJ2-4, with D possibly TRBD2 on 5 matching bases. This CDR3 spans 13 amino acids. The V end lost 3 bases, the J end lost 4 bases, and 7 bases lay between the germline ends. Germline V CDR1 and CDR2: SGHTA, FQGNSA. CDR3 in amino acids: CASSFGDKNIQYF. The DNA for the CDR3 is TGTGCCAGCAGCTTCGGGGATAAAAACATTCAGTACTTC.

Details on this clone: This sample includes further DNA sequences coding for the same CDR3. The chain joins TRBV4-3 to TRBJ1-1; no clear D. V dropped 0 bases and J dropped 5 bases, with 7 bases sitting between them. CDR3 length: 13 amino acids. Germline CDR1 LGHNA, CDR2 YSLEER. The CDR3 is CASSQERGTEAFF. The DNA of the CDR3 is TGCGCCAGCAGCCAAGAGCGGGGAACTGAAGCTTTCTTT.

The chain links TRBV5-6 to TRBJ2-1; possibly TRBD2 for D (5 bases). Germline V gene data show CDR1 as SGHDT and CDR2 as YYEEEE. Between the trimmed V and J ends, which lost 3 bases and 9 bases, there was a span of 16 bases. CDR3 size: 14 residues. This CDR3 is CASSSRRSGSEQFF. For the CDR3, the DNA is TGTGCCAGCAGCTCTCGGAGATCGGGGAGTGAGCAGTTCTTC.

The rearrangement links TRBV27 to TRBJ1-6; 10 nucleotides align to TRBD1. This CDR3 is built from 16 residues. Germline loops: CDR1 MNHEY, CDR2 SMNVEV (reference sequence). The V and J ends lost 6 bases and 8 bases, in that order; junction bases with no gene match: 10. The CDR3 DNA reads TGTGCCAGCAGCCGGGACAGGGGCTTTAGTGATTCACCCCTCCACTTT. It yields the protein CASSRDRGFSDSPLHF.

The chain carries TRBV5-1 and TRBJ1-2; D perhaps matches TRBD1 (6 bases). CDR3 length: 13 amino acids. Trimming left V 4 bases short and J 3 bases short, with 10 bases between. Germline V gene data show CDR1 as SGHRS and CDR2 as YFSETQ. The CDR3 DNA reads TGCGCCAGCAGCCCCTGGACAGACTATGGCTACACCTTC. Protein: CASSPWTDYGYTF. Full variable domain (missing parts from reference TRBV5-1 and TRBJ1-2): KAGVTQTPRYLIKTRGQQVTLSCSPISGHRSVSWYQQTPGQGLQFLFEYFSETQRNKGNFPGRFSGRQFSNSRSEMNVSTLELGDSALYLCASSPWTDYGYTFGSGTRLTVV.

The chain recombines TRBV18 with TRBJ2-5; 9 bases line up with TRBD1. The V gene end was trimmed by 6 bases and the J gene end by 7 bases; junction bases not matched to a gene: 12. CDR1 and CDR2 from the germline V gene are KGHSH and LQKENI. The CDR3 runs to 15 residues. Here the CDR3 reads CASSNGQGRRGTQYF. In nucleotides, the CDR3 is TGTGCCAGCTCGAACGGACAGGGGCGGCGAGGGACCCAGTACTTC.

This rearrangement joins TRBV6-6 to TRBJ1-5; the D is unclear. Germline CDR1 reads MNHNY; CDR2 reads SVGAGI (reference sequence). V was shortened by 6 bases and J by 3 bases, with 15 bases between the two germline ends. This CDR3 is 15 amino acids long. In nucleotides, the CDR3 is TGTGCCAGCAGCCCATCTCGAGGTCCCAATCAGCCCCAGCATTTT. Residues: CASSPSRGPNQPQHF.

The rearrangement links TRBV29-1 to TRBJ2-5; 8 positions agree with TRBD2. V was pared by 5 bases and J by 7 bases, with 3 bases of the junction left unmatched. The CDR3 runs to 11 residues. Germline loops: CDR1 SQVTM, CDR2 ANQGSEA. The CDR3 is CSVWRGVTQYF. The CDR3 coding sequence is TGCAGCGTTTGGCGGGGGGTGACCCAGTACTTC.